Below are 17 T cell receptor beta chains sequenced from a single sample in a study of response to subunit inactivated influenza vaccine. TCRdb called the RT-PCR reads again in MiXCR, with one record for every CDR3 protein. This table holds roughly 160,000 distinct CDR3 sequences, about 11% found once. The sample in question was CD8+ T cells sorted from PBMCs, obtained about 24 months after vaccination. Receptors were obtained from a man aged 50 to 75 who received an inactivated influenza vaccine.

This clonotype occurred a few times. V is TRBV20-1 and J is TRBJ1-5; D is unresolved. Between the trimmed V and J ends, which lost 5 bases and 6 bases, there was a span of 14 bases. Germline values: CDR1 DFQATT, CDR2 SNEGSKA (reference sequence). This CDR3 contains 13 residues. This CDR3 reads CSAARTPGQPQHF. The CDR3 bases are TGCAGTGCTGCCAGGACGCCAGGTCAGCCCCAGCATTTT.

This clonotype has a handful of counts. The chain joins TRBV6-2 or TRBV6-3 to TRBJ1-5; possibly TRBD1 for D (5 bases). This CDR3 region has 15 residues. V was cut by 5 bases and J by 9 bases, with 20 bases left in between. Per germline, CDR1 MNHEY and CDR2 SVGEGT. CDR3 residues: CASSTQQEGRWPQHF. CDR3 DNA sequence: TGTGCCAGCAGTACACAACAGGAGGGGAGGTGGCCCCAGCATTTT.

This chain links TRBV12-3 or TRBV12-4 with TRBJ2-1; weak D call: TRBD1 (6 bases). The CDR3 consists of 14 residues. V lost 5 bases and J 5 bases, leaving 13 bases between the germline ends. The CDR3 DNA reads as TGTGCCAGCAGTCCGCCCACAGGGAACAATGAGCAGTTCTTC. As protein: CASSPPTGNNEQFF.

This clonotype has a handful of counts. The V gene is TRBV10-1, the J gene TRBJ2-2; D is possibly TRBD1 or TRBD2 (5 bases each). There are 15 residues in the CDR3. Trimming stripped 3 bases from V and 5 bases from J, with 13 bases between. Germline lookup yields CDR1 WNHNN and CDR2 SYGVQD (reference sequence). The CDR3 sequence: CASSDRDVVTGELFF. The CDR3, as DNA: TGCGCCAGCAGTGATCGGGACGTCGTAACCGGGGAGCTGTTTTTT.

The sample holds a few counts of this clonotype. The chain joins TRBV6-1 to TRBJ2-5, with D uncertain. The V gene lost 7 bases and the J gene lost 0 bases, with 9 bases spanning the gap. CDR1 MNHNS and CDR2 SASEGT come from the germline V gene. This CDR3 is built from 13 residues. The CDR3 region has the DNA TGTGCCAGCAAAGAGATGTACCAAGAGACCCAGTACTTC. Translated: CASKEMYQETQYF.

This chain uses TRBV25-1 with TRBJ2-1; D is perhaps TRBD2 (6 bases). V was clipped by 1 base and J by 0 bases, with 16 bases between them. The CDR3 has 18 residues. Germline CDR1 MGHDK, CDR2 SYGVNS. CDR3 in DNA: TGTGCCAGCAGTGAATCGGGCCTAGCGCTAAGCTCCTACAATGAGCAGTTCTTC. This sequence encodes CASSESGLALSSYNEQFF.

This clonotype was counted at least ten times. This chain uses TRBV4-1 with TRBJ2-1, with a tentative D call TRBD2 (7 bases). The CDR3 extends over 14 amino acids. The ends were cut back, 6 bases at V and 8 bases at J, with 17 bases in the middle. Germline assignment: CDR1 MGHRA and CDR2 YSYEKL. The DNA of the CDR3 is TGCGCCAGCAGGGACGAGAGGGGGAGGGATGAGCAGTTCTTC. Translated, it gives CASRDERGRDEQFF.

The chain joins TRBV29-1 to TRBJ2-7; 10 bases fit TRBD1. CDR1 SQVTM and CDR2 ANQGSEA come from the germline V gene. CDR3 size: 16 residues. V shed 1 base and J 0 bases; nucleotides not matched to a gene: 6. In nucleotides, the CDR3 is TGCAGCGTTGAAGGGCGGACAGGGGGTACCTCCTACGAGCAGTACTTC. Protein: CSVEGRTGGTSYEQYF.

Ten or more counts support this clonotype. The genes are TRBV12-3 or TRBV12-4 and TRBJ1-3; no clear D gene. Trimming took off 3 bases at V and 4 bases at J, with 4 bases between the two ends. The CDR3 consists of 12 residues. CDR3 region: CASSFGGNTIYF. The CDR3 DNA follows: TGTGCCAGCAGTTTCGGGGGAAACACCATATATTTT.

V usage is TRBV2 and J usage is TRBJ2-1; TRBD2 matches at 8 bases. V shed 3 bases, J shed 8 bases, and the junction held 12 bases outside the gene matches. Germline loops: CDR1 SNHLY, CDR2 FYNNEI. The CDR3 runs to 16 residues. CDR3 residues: CASSEEEAGVSDEQFF. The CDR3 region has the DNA TGTGCCAGCAGTGAGGAAGAAGCGGGAGTTTCGGATGAGCAGTTCTTC.

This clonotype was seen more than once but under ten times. For the CDR3, the DNA is TGTGCCAGCAGCGCCGCGTGGTCCTGGGCCAACGTCCTGACTTTC. The encoded protein is CASSAAWSWANVLTF. The genes are TRBV27 and TRBJ2-6, with D unclear. CDR3 size: 15 residues. The germline gives CDR1 MNHEY, CDR2 SMNVEV (reference sequence). Trimming removed 6 bases at V and 5 bases at J, with 14 bases between. Full variable domain (rest looked up from reference TRBV27 and TRBJ2-6): EAQVTQNPRYLITVTGKKLTVTCSQNMNHEYMSWYRQDPGLGLRQIYYSMNVEVTDKGDVPEGYKVSRKEKRNFPLILESPSPNQTSLYFCASSAAWSWANVLTFGAGSRLTVL.

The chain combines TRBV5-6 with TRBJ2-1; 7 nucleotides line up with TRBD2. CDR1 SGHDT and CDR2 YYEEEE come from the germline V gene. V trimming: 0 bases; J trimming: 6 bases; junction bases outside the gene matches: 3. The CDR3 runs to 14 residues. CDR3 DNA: TGTGCCAGCAGCTTGGGCGGGAGTTTCAATGAGCAGTTCTTC. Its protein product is CASSLGGSFNEQFF.

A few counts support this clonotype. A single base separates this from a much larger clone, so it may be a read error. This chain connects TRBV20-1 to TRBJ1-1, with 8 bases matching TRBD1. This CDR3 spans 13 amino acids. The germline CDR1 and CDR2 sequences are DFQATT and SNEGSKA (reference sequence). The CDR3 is CSAGDRGNTEAFF. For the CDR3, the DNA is TGCAGTGCTGGAGACAGGGGGAACACTGAAGCTTTCTTT.

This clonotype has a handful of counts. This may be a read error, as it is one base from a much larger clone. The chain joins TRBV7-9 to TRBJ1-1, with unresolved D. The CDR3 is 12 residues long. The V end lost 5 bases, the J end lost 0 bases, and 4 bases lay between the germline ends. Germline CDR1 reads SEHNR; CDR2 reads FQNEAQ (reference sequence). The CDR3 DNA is TGTGCCAGCAGCATAATGAACACTGAAGCTTTCTTT. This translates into CASSIMNTEAFF.

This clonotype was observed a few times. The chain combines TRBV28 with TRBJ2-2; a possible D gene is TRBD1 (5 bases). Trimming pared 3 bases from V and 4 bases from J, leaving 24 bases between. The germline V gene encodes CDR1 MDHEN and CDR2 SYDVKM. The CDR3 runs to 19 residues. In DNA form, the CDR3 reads TGTGCCAGCAGTTTCCCCTCCTTTGCCAGGGAAAGGAGCACCGGGGAGCTGTTTTTT. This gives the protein CASSFPSFARERSTGELFF.

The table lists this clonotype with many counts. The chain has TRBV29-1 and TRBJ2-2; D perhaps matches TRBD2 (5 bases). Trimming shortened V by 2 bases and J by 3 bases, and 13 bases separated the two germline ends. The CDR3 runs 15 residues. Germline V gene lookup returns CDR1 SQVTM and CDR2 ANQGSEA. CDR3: CSVELAGGDTGELFF. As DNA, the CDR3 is TGCAGCGTTGAACTGGCGGGTGGAGACACCGGGGAGCTGTTTTTT.

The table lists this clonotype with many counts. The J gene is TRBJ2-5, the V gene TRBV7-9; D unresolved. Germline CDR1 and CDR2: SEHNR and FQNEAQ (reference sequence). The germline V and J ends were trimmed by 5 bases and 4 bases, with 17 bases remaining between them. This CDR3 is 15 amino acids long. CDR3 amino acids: CASSLPGLNSETQYF. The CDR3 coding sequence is TGTGCCAGCAGCCTCCCGGGCCTCAACTCAGAGACCCAGTACTTC. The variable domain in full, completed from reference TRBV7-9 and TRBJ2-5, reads DTGVSQNPRHKITKRGQNVTFRCDPISEHNRLYWYRQTLGQGPEFLTYFQNEAQLEKSRLLSDRFSAERPKGSFSTLEIQRTEQGDSAMYLCASSLPGLNSETQYFGPGTRLLVL.